This T cell receptor beta chain was obtained from a study of radiation and T cells in renal cell carcinoma. Indicated time point: blood 4 weeks post-SBRT, at nephrectomy. Treatment denoted: 15 Gy SBRT to primary tumor, nephrectomy 4 weeks later. Nephrectomy followed 15 Gy stereotactic body radiation by 4 weeks. The data were produced by immunoSEQ multiplex PCR, yet TCRdb's version contains in-frame clones alone and is incomplete. The repertoire holds about 86,000 clones, with approximately 80% as singletons. The CDR3 has 15 residues. The germline V and J ends were trimmed by 0 bases and 8 bases, with 13 bases remaining between them. Germline V gene data show CDR1 as ENHRY and CDR2 as SYGVKD.

This sequence joins TRBV10-3 and TRBJ1-4; possible D gene TRBD1, 5 bases. The clonotype was recovered from a man aged 45-65 years with renal cell carcinoma. The input for sequencing was blood, taken from a patient whose treatment included radiotherapy and nephrectomy. The CDR3 protein is CAISESPGSREKLFF. CDR3 DNA sequence: TGTGCCATCAGTGAGTCCCCAGGGTCCCGCGAAAAACTGTTTTTT.